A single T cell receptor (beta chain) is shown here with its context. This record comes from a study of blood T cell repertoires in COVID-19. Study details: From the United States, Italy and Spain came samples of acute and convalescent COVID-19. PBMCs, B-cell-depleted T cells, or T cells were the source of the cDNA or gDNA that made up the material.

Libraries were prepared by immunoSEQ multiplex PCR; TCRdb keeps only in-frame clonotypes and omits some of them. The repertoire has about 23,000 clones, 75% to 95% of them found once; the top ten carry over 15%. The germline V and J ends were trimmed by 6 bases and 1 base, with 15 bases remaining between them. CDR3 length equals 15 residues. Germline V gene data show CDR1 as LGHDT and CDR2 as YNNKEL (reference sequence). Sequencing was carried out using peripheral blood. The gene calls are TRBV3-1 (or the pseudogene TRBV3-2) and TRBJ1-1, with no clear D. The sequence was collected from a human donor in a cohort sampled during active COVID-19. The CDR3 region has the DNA TGTGCCAGCAGTCTCTTGGGAGGGTCGAACACTGAAGCTTTCTTT. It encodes CASSLLGGSNTEAFF.